This record concerns one T cell receptor (beta chain) sequence. This specimen comes from a study of blood T cell repertoires in COVID-19. For the study at large: Italy, Spain and the United States were the sources of the convalescent and acute COVID-19 samples. Sources were T cells, B-cell-depleted T cells, or PBMCs; the material itself was cDNA or gDNA.

Participant age was roughly 18 to 90 years, and participants resided in fewer than 25 US areas. Measured with immunoSEQ multiplex PCR; TCRdb has only the in-frame clones, and not every one. The data contain hundreds of thousands of clones, about 89% of them singletons. The TCR sequence derives from a man between 40 and 49 years old in a cohort exposed to, infected with or recovered from COVID-19 (not recorded which). The sequenced material came from PBMCs or T cells enriched from blood (not recorded which).

The CDR3 spells CASSSSTGSPDTQYF. CDR3 coding DNA: TGTGCCAGCAGCTCTTCGACAGGGTCCCCAGATACGCAGTATTTT. This rearrangement joins TRBV7-2 to TRBJ2-3; 7 bases fit TRBD1. Germline-derived CDR1 and CDR2 are SGHTA and FQGNSA. The CDR3 loop spans 15 amino acids. With V trimmed by 4 bases and J by 4 bases, 8 bases remained unmatched. The variable domain in full, with the rest retrieved from reference TRBV7-2 and TRBJ2-3, is GAGVSQSPSNKVTEKGKDVELRCDPISGHTALYWYRQSLGQGLEFLIYFQGNSAPDKSGLPSDRFSAERTGGSVSTLTIQRTQQEDSAVYLCASSSSTGSPDTQYFGPGTRLTVL.